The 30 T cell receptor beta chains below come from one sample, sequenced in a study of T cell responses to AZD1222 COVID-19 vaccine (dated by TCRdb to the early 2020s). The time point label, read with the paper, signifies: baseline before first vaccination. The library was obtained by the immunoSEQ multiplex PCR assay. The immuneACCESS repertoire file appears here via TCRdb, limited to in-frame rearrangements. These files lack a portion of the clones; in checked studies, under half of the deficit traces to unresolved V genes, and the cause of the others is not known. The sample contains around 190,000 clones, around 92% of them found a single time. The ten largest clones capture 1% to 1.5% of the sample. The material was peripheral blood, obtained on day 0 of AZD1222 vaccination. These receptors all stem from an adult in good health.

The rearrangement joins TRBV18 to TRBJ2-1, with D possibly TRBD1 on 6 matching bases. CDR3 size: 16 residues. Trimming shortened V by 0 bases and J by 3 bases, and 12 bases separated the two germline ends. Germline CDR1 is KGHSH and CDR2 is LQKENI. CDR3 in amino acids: CASSPPNRVNYNEQFF. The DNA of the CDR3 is TGTGCCAGCTCACCACCAAACAGGGTAAACTACAATGAGCAGTTCTTC.

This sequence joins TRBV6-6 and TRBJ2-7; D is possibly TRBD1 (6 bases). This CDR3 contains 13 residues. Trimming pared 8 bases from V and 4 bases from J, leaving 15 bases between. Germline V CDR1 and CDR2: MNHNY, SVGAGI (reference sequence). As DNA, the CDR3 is TGTGCCAGCGAGGACAGTGACTATTACGAGCAGTACTTC. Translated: CASEDSDYYEQYF.

The CDR3: CASTVMDGAGNTIYF. The CDR3 DNA is TGTGCCAGCACAGTAATGGACGGCGCTGGAAACACCATATATTTT. The rearrangement uses TRBV6-5 and TRBJ1-3; D unresolved. Trimming removed 7 bases from V and 2 bases from J, with 15 bases in between. Germline V lookup: CDR1 MNHEY, CDR2 SVGAGI. The CDR3 contains 15 residues.

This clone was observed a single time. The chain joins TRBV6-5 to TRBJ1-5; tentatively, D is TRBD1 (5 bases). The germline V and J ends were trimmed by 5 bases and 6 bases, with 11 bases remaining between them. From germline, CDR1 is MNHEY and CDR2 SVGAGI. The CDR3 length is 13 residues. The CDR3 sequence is CASSNFDSQPQHF. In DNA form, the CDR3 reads TGTGCCAGCAGTAATTTTGACAGTCAGCCCCAGCATTTT.

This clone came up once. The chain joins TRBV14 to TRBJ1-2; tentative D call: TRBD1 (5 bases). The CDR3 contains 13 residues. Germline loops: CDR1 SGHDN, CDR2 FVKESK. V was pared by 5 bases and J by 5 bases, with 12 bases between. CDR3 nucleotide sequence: TGTGCCAGCAGCGAACAGGAATTTTATGGCTACACCTTC. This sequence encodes CASSEQEFYGYTF.

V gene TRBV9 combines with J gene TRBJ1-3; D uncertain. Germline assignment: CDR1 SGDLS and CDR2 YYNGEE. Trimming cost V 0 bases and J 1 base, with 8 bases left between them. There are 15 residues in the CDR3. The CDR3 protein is CASSVGSASGNTIYF. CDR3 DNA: TGTGCCAGCAGCGTAGGGTCAGCGTCTGGAAACACCATATATTTT.

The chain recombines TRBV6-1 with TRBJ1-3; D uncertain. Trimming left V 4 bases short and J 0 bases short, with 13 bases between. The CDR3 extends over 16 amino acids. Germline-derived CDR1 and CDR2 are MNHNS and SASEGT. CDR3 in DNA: TGTGCCAGCAGTGGCCGCACCGCCCGCTCTGGAAACACCATATATTTT. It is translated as CASSGRTARSGNTIYF.

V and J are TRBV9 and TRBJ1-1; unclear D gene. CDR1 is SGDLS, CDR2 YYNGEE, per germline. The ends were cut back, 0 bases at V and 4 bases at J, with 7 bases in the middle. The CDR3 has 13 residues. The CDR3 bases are TGTGCCAGCAGCGTAGAGGCTGCCACTGAAGCTTTCTTT. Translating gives CASSVEAATEAFF.

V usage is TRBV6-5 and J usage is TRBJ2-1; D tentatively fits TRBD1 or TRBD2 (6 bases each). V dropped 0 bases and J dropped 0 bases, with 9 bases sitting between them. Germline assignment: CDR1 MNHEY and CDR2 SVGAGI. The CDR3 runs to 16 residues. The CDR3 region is CASSYSGGISYNEQFF. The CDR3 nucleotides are TGTGCCAGCAGTTACTCAGGGGGGATCTCCTACAATGAGCAGTTCTTC.

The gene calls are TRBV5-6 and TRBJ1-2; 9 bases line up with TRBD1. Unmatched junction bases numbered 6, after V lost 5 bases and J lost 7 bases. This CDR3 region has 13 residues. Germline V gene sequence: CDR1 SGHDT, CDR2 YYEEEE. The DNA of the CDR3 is TGTGCCAGCAGACGGACAGGGGCGGGTGGCTACACCTTC. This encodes CASRRTGAGGYTF.

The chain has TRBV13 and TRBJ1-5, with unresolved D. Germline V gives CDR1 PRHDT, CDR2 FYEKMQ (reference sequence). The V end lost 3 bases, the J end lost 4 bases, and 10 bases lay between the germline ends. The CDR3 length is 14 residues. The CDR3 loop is CASSLGVGNQPQHF. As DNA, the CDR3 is TGTGCCAGCAGCTTGGGCGTTGGGAATCAGCCCCAGCATTTT.

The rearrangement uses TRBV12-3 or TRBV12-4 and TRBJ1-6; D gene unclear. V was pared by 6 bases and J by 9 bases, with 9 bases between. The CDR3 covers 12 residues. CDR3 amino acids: CASREDISPLHF. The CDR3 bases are TGTGCCAGCAGAGAAGACATTTCACCCCTCCACTTT.

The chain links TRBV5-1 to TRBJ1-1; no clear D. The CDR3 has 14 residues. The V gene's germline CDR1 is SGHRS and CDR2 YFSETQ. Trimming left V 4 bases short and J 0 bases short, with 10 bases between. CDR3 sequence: CASSPAGLNTEAFF. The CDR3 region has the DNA TGCGCCAGCAGCCCAGCAGGCTTGAACACTGAAGCTTTCTTT.

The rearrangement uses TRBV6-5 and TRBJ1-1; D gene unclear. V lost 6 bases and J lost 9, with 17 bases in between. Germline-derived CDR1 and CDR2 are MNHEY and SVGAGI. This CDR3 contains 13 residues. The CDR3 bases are TGTGCCAGCAGGAGCCGGAACCGCGTGAAAGCTTTCTTT. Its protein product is CASRSRNRVKAFF.

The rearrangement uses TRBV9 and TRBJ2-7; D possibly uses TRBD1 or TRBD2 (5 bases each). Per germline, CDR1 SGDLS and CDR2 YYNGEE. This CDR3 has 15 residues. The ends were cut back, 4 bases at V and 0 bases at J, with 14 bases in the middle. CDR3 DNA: TGTGCCAGCAGCCCCGGGGCAGGCAGCTCCTACGAGCAGTACTTC. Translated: CASSPGAGSSYEQYF.

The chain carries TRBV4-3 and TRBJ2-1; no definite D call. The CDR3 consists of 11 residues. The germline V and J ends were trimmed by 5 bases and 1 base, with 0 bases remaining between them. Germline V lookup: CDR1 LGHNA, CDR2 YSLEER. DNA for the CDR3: TGCGCCAGCAGCTCCTACAATGAGCAGTTCTTC. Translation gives CASSSYNEQFF.

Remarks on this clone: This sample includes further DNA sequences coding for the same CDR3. The CDR3 bases are TGTGCCAGCAGCTCACAGGGAGGCACTGAAGCTTTCTTT. This codes for CASSSQGGTEAFF. This chain links TRBV6-5 with TRBJ1-1; D might be TRBD1 (6 bases). This CDR3 comprises 13 residues. Trimming took 6 bases from V and 4 from J, leaving 12 bases between them. Per germline, CDR1 MNHEY and CDR2 SVGAGI.

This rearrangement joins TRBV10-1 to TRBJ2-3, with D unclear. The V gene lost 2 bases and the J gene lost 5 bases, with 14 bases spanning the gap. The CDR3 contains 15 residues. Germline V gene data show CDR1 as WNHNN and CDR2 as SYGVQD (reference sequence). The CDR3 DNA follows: TGCGCCAGCAGTGAGAGGCCCGGCGGTGGAGATACGCAGTATTTT. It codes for CASSERPGGGDTQYF.

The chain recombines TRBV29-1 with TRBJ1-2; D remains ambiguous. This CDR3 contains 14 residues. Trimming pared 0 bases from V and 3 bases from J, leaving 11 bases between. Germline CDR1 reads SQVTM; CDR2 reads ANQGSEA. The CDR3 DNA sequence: TGCAGCGTTGAAGATCCCGGTACCTACTATGGCTACACCTTC. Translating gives CSVEDPGTYYGYTF.

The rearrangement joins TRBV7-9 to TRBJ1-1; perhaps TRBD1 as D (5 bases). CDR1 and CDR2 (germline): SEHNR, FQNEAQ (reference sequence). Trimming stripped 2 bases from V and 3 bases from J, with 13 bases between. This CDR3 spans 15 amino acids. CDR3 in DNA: TGTGCCAGCAGCTTATCGACAGTGGGGCACACTGAAGCTTTCTTT. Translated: CASSLSTVGHTEAFF.

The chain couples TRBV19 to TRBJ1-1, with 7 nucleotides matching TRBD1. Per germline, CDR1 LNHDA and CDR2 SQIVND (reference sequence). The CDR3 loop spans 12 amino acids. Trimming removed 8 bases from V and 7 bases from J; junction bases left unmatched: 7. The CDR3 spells CASGRGLHEAFF. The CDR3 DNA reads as TGTGCCAGTGGAAGGGGGCTCCATGAAGCTTTCTTT.

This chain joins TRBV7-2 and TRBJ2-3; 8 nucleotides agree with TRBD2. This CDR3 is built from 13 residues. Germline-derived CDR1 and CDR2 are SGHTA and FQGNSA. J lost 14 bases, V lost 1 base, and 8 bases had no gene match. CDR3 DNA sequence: TGTGCCAGCAGCTTAGACGGGGGGGTCACGTGGTATTTT. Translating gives CASSLDGGVTWYF.

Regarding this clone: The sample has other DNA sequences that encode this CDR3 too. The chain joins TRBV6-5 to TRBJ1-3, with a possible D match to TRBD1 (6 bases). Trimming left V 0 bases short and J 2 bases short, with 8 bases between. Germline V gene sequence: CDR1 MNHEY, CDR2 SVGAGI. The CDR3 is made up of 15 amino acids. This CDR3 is CASSYSSGAGNTIYF. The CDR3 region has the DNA TGTGCCAGCAGTTACTCGTCAGGGGCTGGAAACACCATATATTTT.

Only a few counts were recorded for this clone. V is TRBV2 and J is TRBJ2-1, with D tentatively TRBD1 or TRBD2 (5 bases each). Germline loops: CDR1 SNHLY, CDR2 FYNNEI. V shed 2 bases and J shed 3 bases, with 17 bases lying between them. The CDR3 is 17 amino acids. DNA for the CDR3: TGTGCCAGCAGTGAATTATCATGGGGGACGGGCTACAATGAGCAGTTCTTC. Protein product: CASSELSWGTGYNEQFF.

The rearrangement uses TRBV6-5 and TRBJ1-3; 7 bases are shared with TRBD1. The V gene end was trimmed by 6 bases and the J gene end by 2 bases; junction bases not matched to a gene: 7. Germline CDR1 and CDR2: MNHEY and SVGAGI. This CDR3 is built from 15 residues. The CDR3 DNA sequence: TGTGCCAGCAGCCGCGCAGGGGGTACTGGAAACACCATATATTTT. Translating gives CASSRAGGTGNTIYF.

CDR3 in amino acids: CASSLTEASGNTIYF. CDR3 nucleotide sequence: TGTGCCAGCAGCTTGACCGAAGCCTCTGGAAACACCATATATTTT. The rearrangement joins TRBV11-1 to TRBJ1-3; D call uncertain. The V end was cut by 3 bases, the J end by 0 bases, with 9 bases between. This CDR3 comprises 15 residues. Germline V gene sequence: CDR1 SGHAT, CDR2 FQDESV (reference sequence).

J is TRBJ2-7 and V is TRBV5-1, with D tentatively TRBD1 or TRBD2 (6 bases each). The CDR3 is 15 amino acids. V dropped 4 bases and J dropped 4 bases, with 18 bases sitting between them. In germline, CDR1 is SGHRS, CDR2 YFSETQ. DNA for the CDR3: TGCGCCAGCAGCCAGTCCGGTGAAGGGGGGTACGAGCAGTACTTC. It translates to CASSQSGEGGYEQYF.

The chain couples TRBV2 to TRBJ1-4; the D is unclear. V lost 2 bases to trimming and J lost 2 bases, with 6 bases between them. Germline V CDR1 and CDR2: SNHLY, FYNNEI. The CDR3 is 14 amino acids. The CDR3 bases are TGTGCCAGCAGTGAACCTTACACTAATGAAAAACTGTTTTTT. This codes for CASSEPYTNEKLFF. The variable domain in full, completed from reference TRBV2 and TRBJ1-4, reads EPEVTQTPSHQVTQMGQEVILRCVPISNHLYFYWYRQILGQKVEFLVSFYNNEISEKSEIFDDQFSVERPDGSNFTLKIRSTKLEDSAMYFCASSEPYTNEKLFFGSGTQLSVL.

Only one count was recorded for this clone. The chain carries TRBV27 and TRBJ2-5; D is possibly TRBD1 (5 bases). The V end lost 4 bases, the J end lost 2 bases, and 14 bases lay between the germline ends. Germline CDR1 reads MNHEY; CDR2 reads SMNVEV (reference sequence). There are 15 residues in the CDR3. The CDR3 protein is CASSSEWGPQETQYF. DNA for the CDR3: TGTGCCAGCAGTTCCGAGTGGGGCCCGCAAGAGACCCAGTACTTC.

CDR3 DNA sequence: TGTGCCAGCAGCTTTAGACCGGGACACCACACTGAAGCTTTCTTT. It encodes CASSFRPGHHTEAFF. The rearrangement joins TRBV11-1 to TRBJ1-1; possible D gene TRBD1, 6 bases. The germline V gene has CDR1 SGHAT and CDR2 FQDESV (reference sequence). The ends were cut back, 3 bases at V and 3 bases at J, with 14 bases in the middle. This CDR3 contains 15 residues. The full variable domain, its missing parts supplied by reference TRBV11-1 and TRBJ1-1, is EAEVAQSPRYKITEKSQAVAFWCDPISGHATLYWYRQILGQGPELLVQFQDESVVDDSQLPKDRFSAERLKGVDSTLKIQPAELGDSAMYLCASSFRPGHHTEAFFGQGTRLTVV.